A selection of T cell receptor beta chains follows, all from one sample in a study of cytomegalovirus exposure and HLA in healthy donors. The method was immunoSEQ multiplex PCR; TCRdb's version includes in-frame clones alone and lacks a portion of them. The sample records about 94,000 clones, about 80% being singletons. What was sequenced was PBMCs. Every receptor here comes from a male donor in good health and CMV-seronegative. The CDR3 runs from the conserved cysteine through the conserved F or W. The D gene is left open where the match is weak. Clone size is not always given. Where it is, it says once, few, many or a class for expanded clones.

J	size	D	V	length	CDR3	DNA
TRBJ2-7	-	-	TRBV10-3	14	CAISEPSGGYEQYF	TGTGCCATCAGTGAGCCCTCCGGGGGCTACGAGCAGTACTTC
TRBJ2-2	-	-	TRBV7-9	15	CASSLDGGNTGELFF	TGTGCCAGCAGCTTAGATGGAGGCAACACCGGGGAGCTGTTTTTT
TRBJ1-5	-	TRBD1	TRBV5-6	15	CASSRGQAGKQPQHF	TGTGCCAGCAGCAGGGGACAGGCCGGGAAACAGCCCCAGCATTTT
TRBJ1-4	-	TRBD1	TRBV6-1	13	CASRTGNNEKLFF	TGTGCCAGCAGGACAGGGAATAATGAAAAACTGTTTTTT
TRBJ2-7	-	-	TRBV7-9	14	CASSHGGGVDEQYF	TGTGCCAGCAGCCACGGAGGCGGGGTTGACGAGCAGTACTTC
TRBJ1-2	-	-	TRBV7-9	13	CASSFNRVWGYTF	TGTGCCAGCAGCTTCAACAGGGTCTGGGGCTACACCTTC
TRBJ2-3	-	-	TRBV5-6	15	CASSGNQGLTDTQYF	TGTGCCAGCAGCGGCAACCAGGGGCTCACAGATACGCAGTATTTT
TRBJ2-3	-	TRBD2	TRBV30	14	CAWSSSGGWDTQYF	TGTGCCTGGAGTAGTAGCGGGGGGTGGGATACGCAGTATTTT
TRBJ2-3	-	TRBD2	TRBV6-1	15	CASSVTSGRTDTQYF	TGTGCCAGCAGTGTTACTAGCGGAAGGACAGATACGCAGTATTTT
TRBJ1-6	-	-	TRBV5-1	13	CASSLDADSGVHF	TGCGCCAGCAGCTTGGACGCCGACTCAGGGGTCCACTTT
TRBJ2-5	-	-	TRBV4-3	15	CASSQRTGGGETQYF	TGCGCCAGCAGCCAACGAACAGGGGGGGGAGAGACCCAGTACTTC
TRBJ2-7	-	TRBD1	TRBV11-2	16	CASSPGQGLPIYEQYF	TGTGCCAGCAGCCCCGGACAGGGCCTTCCCATATACGAGCAGTACTTC
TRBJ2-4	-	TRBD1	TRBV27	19	CASSLSGTGGRLRSNIQYF	TGTGCCAGCAGTTTATCAGGGACAGGGGGACGTCTGCGCTCAAACATTCAGTACTTC
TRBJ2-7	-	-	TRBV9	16	CASSVTPTGLTYEQYF	TGTGCCAGCAGCGTAACCCCGACAGGCCTCACCTACGAGCAGTACTTC
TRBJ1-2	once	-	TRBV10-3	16	CAISVPQTGNNYGYTF	TGTGCCATCAGTGTACCCCAGACCGGGAACAACTATGGCTACACCTTC
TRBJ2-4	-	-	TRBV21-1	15	CASSKRQIAKNIQYF	TGTGCCAGCAGCAAGCGACAGATAGCCAAAAACATTCAGTACTTC
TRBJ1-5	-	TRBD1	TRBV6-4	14	CASSPTGEGQPQHF	TGTGCCAGCAGTCCAACAGGGGAAGGTCAGCCCCAGCATTTT
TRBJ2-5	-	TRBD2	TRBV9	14	CASSARSGGETQYF	TGTGCCAGCAGCGCCCGAAGCGGGGGAGAGACCCAGTACTTC
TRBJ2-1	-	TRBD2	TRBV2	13	CASSALADNEQFF	TGTGCCAGCAGTGCCCTAGCGGACAATGAGCAGTTCTTC
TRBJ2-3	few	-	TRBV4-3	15	CASSQAAGDPDTQYF	TGCGCCAGCAGCCAGGCCGCAGGGGATCCAGATACGCAGTATTTT
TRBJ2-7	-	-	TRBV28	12	CASRAETYEQYF	TGTGCCAGCAGGGCGGAAACCTACGAGCAGTACTTC
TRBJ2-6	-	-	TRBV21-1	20	CASSKVDKTGPRVGANVLTF	TGTGCCAGCAGCAAAGTCGATAAAACAGGGCCCCGGGTCGGGGCCAACGTCCTGACTTTC
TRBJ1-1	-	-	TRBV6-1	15	CASSEVSRSGFEAFF	TGTGCCAGCAGTGAAGTTTCTAGATCGGGTTTCGAAGCTTTCTTT
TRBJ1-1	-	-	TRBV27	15	CASSLRGGVNTEAFF	TGTGCCAGCAGTTTACGGGGTGGGGTGAACACTGAAGCTTTCTTT
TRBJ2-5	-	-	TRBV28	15	CASSKALASVAAQYF	TGTGCCAGCAGTAAGGCACTAGCATCAGTTGCCGCCCAGTACTTC
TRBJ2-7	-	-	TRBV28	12	CASSLLAYEQYF	TGTGCCAGCAGCCTACTAGCCTACGAGCAGTACTTC
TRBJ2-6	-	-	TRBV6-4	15	CASSLDSSGANVLTF	TGTGCCAGCAGCCTGGACAGCTCTGGGGCCAACGTCCTGACTTTC
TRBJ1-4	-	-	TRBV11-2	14	CASSLGRLEEKLFF	TGTGCCAGCAGCTTAGGACGCCTAGAGGAAAAACTGTTTTTT
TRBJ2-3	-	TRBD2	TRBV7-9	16	CASSEERGSFTDTQYF	TGTGCCAGCAGCGAGGAGCGGGGGAGCTTCACAGATACGCAGTATTTT
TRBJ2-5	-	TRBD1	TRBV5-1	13	CASSSDRGETQYF	TGCGCCAGCAGCTCGGACAGGGGAGAGACCCAGTACTTC
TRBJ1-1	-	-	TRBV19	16	CASSILTVPGNTEAFF	TGTGCCAGTAGTATACTCACAGTACCTGGGAACACTGAAGCTTTCTTT
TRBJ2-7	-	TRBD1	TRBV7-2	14	CASSPRTGTYEQYF	TGTGCCAGCAGCCCTCGGACAGGGACCTACGAGCAGTACTTC
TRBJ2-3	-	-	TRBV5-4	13	CASRRTSTDTQYF	TGTGCCAGCAGGCGTACTAGCACAGATACGCAGTATTTT
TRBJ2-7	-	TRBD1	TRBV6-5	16	CASSYSWTGGSYEQYF	TGTGCCAGCAGTTACTCGTGGACAGGGGGCTCCTACGAGCAGTACTTC
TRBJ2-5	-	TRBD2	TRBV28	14	CASSVAGRGETQYF	TGTGCCAGCAGTGTAGCAGGGCGGGGGGAGACCCAGTACTTC
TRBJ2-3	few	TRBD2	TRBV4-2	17	CASSPRGGRRDTDTQYF	TGTGCCAGCAGCCCGCGGGGGGGGCGCCGTGACACAGATACGCAGTATTTT
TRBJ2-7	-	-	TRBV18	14	CASSPPEGAYEQYF	TGTGCCAGCTCACCACCAGAGGGGGCCTACGAGCAGTACTTC
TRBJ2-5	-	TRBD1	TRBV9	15	CASSATGDSQETQYF	TGTGCCAGCAGCGCCACAGGGGACAGCCAAGAGACCCAGTACTTC
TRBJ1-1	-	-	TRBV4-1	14	CASSQTGENTEAFF	TGCGCCAGCAGCCAAACAGGCGAGAACACTGAAGCTTTCTTT
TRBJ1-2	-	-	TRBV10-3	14	CAISRQLSTDGYTF	TGTGCCATCAGCAGACAGCTATCAACAGATGGCTACACCTTC
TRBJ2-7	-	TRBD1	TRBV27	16	CASRPEPGQVSYEQYF	TGTGCCAGCAGACCAGAACCGGGACAGGTATCCTACGAGCAGTACTTC
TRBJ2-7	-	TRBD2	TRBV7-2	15	CASSLQTSGGYEQYF	TGTGCCAGCAGCCTACAGACTAGCGGAGGTTACGAGCAGTACTTC
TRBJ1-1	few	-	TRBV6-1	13	CASSQSGYSEAFF	TGTGCCAGCAGCCAGTCGGGATACTCTGAAGCTTTCTTT
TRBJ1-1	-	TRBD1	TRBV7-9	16	CASSPRPGQGGTEAFF	TGTGCCAGCAGCCCAAGACCCGGACAGGGGGGCACTGAAGCTTTCTTT
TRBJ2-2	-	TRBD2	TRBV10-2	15	CASMGLAGFSGELFF	TGCGCCAGCATGGGACTAGCGGGTTTTTCCGGGGAGCTGTTTTTT